This T cell receptor (beta chain) was profiled in a study of shared clonotypes between healthy human individuals. In regard to this clone: Its antigen is unknown.

Profiled with immunoSEQ multiplex PCR; TCRdb holds only in-frame clones, not every one. The table includes millions of clones, 85% to 95% detected once. Overall study results and limits: About 5% was the fraction of naive CD4 clonotypes found shared across a handful of donors. Non-shared clonotypes showed lower generation probabilities than clonotypes common to all four donors.

CDR1 is MNHNS and CDR2 is SASEGT in the germline V gene. Unmatched junction bases numbered 7, after V lost 5 bases and J lost 4 bases. This CDR3 region has 14 residues. The sample consisted of naive CD4+ T cells sorted from blood. Sample subset: CD45RA+ positively selected. This sequence was found in a man younger than 35 in good health. The chain is built from TRBV6-1 and TRBJ1-2; TRBD1 matches at 7 bases. The CDR3 coding sequence is TGTGCCAGCAGTAGACAGGGCCTCCTCTATGGCTACACCTTC. Its protein product is CASSRQGLLYGYTF.